The rows below give T cell receptor beta chains drawn from one sample of a study of blood T cell repertoires in COVID-19. Assay used: immunoSEQ multiplex PCR; TCRdb lists only in-frame clones, some missing. The sample shows about 74,000 clones, around 91% of them seen only once. Sequenced: peripheral blood. These TCRs come from a woman between 50 and 59 years old in a cohort sampled during active COVID-19. The CDR3 runs from the conserved cysteine through the conserved F or W. A D gene is named only where the DNA matches it firmly.

V gene,D gene,CDR3 protein
TRBV27,-,CASSFSVITDTQYF
TRBV5-1,TRBD1,CASSPGQGLGETQYF
TRBV9,TRBD1,CASSVDPGGVGYGYTF
TRBV7-2,TRBD2,CASSLTPRESGRYDNEQFF
TRBV19,TRBD2,CASSIAVRGGETQYF
TRBV28,TRBD2,CASLAGSYNEQFF
TRBV30,-,CAWSAQGLNTEAFF
TRBV19,-,CASSIGPQGATGNQPQHF
TRBV30,-,CAWNRAPGGYTF
TRBV6-5,TRBD1,CASSYGQVDYEQYF
TRBV28,TRBD1,CASSLTAQGVNGYTF
TRBV3-1/TRBV3-2,-,CASSLTDSGNTIYF
TRBV19,-,CASSRGAGMTGELFF
TRBV20-1,TRBD2,CSASPSGRYEQYF
TRBV7-9,TRBD2,CASSSGLAGREQYF
TRBV11-2,-,CASSLASGFPTEAFF
TRBV9,TRBD1,CASSAPGTVASYEQYF
TRBV29-1,-,CSVVGGADWGTDTQYF
TRBV7-7,TRBD1,CASSLGPTGAYEQYF
TRBV29-1,TRBD1,CSADREANYGYTF
TRBV28,-,CASSFTGTPNTEAFF
TRBV6-5,TRBD2,CASRPGTSGEREQYF